This TCR beta chain was observed in a study of T-cell reconstitution after alpha-beta-depleted transplantation in children. General study points: Diversity and T-cell counts at one year after transplant derived mostly from new T cells. Expanded graft clones numbering several hundred reportedly gave rise to alpha-beta T cells about two months after transplant. Certain patients had high TCRbeta diversity at day 60, and it came from recipient T cells and thymic progenitors that survived.

Preparing the TCRbeta library involved the use of unique molecular identifiers. In TCRdb, the PCR reads were re-called with MiXCR into one record per CDR3 protein. This table has about 300,000 distinct CDR3 sequences, 6% to 10% appearing once. Trimming pared 2 bases from V and 2 bases from J, leaving 7 bases between. This CDR3 spans 13 amino acids. Per germline, CDR1 KGHSH and CDR2 LQKENI. This clonotype came up many times. Its antigen is unknown. The receptor was isolated from a female patient between 2 and 10 years old who had a stem cell transplant for Fanconi anemia, so the T cells may come from the graft donor. The chain has TRBV18 and TRBJ2-7; D gene uncertain. The specimen comprised peripheral blood, sampled 360 days after TCRalphabeta/CD19-depleted stem cell transplant. In DNA, the CDR3 is TGTGCCAGCTCACCAGGGTTAACCTACGAGCAGTACTTC. It translates to CASSPGLTYEQYF.